This T cell receptor beta chain was recorded in a study of T cell changes during pregnancy in multiple sclerosis. Germline V gene lookup returns CDR1 LNHDA and CDR2 SQIVND (reference sequence). With 6 bases clipped from V and 2 bases from J, the junction kept 11 bases outside the gene matches. This CDR3 is 18 amino acids long. Only in-frame clones appear in the TCRdb table, and some are missing; sequencing was by immunoSEQ multiplex PCR. The data contain some 57,000 clones, about 87% of them singletons. The V call is TRBV19, the J call TRBJ2-6; 9 bases line up with TRBD1. The specimen was peripheral blood, collected in the first trimester of pregnancy. The TCR sequence derives from a female donor in good health, enrolled as a control in a pregnancy study. The CDR3, as DNA: TGTGCCAGTAGGGAAAGGGACAGGGAGAGGGCTGGGGCCAACGTCCTGACTTTC. Translation: CASRERDRERAGANVLTF.